The present T cell receptor (beta chain) was sequenced within a study of blood T cell repertoires in COVID-19. Study at large: Samples of COVID-19 (acute and convalescent) were obtained from the United States, Italy and Spain.

This clone was observed a few times. How the authors handled the data: Reference gene primer amplification gave nucleated cell count estimates. Produced via immunoSEQ multiplex PCR; TCRdb's table is partial and in-frame only. V and J calls and clone size are those listed in that table; D and trimming were worked out from the DNA. The sample includes 160,000 or so clones, 88% of them seen just once. The sample taken for sequencing was PBMCs or T cells enriched from blood (not recorded which). The receptor comes from a woman between 45 and 65 years old who had recovered from COVID-19.

The CDR3 DNA is TGTGCCAGCAGCTTAGCACAGGGAGTCCTCATGAACACTGAAGCTTTCTTT. It is translated as CASSLAQGVLMNTEAFF. The genes are TRBV7-2 and TRBJ1-1; tentative D call: TRBD1 (6 bases). V was trimmed by 0 bases and J by 0 bases, leaving 14 bases between them. This CDR3 contains 17 residues. Germline assignment: CDR1 SGHTA and CDR2 FQGNSA. Full variable domain (rest looked up from reference TRBV7-2 and TRBJ1-1): GAGVSQSPSNKVTEKGKDVELRCDPISGHTALYWYRQSLGQGLEFLIYFQGNSAPDKSGLPSDRFSAERTGGSVSTLTIQRTQQEDSAVYLCASSLAQGVLMNTEAFFGQGTRLTVV.